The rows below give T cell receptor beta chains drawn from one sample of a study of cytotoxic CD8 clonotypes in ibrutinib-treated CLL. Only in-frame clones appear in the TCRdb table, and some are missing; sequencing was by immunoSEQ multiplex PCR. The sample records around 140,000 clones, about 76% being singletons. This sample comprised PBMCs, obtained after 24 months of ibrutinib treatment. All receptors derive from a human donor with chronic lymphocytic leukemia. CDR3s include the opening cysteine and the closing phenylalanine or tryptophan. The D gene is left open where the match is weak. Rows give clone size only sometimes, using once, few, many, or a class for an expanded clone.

DNA: TGTGCCAGCAGCTTAGGGTCAGGGATTAGGGCCTACGAGCAGTACTTC
CDR3: CASSLGSGIRAYEQYF
size: .
J: TRBJ2-7
D: .
V: TRBV7-2

DNA: TGTGCCAGCAGCCCCGGGTGGGGCGTTACTGAAGCTTTCTTT
CDR3: CASSPGWGVTEAFF
size: .
J: TRBJ1-1
D: .
V: TRBV7-8

DNA: TGTGCCAGCAGTTTATGGCCAGGGGATCAGCCCCAGCATTTT
CDR3: CASSLWPGDQPQHF
size: .
J: TRBJ1-5
D: .
V: TRBV27

DNA: TGTGCCAGCTCACTTGTGCCGACGGCAGATACGCAGTATTTT
CDR3: CASSLVPTADTQYF
size: .
J: TRBJ2-3
D: .
V: TRBV18

DNA: TGTGCCAGCACCCCGGGTCCCTGGGGCGAGCAGTACTTC
CDR3: CASTPGPWGEQYF
size: .
J: TRBJ2-7
D: .
V: TRBV7-9

DNA: TGTGCCACCAGCACCTACAGGGGGGGGGCGACCCAGTACTTC
CDR3: CATSTYRGGATQYF
size: .
J: TRBJ2-5
D: .
V: TRBV15

DNA: TGCGCCAGCAGCGCCGGACAGGGGTTCCACGAGCAGTACTTC
CDR3: CASSAGQGFHEQYF
size: .
J: TRBJ2-7
D: TRBD1
V: TRBV5-1

DNA: TGCGCCAGCAGCTTGTCGGTGTCCATGAACACTGAAGCTTTCTTT
CDR3: CASSLSVSMNTEAFF
size: .
J: TRBJ1-1
D: .
V: TRBV5-1

DNA: TGTGCCAGCAGCCACCGGACGAGCTCCTACGAGCAGTACTTC
CDR3: CASSHRTSSYEQYF
size: .
J: TRBJ2-7
D: .
V: TRBV6-6

DNA: TGCGCCAGCAGCTTGGGCCCCGTGGGGGTTGGAAACACCATATATTTT
CDR3: CASSLGPVGVGNTIYF
size: .
J: TRBJ1-3
D: .
V: TRBV5-1

DNA: TGTGCCAGCAGCGTCTCCGGGAGGGCATGGGACAATGAGCAGTTCTTC
CDR3: CASSVSGRAWDNEQFF
size: .
J: TRBJ2-1
D: TRBD2
V: TRBV14

DNA: TGTGCCACCAGCATCCGGGACCCCTCTGAAGCTTTCTTT
CDR3: CATSIRDPSEAFF
size: .
J: TRBJ1-1
D: .
V: TRBV15

DNA: TGTGCCAGCAGTGACGTGGCGGGAGGGGGCCCAGATACGCAGTATTTT
CDR3: CASSDVAGGGPDTQYF
size: .
J: TRBJ2-3
D: TRBD2
V: TRBV6-1

DNA: TGTGCCAGCAGCCGCGGACAGTCCTACGAGCAGTACTTC
CDR3: CASSRGQSYEQYF
size: .
J: TRBJ2-7
D: .
V: TRBV6-6

DNA: TGTGCCAGCAGCACCCGACAGCCCTCTGGAAACACCATATATTTT
CDR3: CASSTRQPSGNTIYF
size: .
J: TRBJ1-3
D: .
V: TRBV4-2

DNA: TGTGCCAGCTCACGGGCCTCAGAACCTAATGAAAAACTGTTTTTT
CDR3: CASSRASEPNEKLFF
size: .
J: TRBJ1-4
D: .
V: TRBV18

DNA: TGCGCCAGCAACCCAGCGGGAACACACACAGATACGCAGTATTTT
CDR3: CASNPAGTHTDTQYF
size: .
J: TRBJ2-3
D: TRBD2
V: TRBV5-1

DNA: TGTGCCAGTAGTGTTCTTGTAGGGTGGCGGGGGCAGCCCCAGCATTTT
CDR3: CASSVLVGWRGQPQHF
size: once
J: TRBJ1-5
D: .
V: TRBV19

DNA: TGCGCCAGCAGCCAAACCGCCGGGACTAGCGGTGAGCAGTTCTTC
CDR3: CASSQTAGTSGEQFF
size: .
J: TRBJ2-1
D: TRBD2
V: TRBV5-1

DNA: TGTGCCAGCAGCGGGGAGGGGTGGGAGCAGTACTTC
CDR3: CASSGEGWEQYF
size: .
J: TRBJ2-7
D: TRBD2
V: TRBV9

DNA: TGTGCCACCAGCGGGAGGGCAGGGGTCTATGGCTACACCTTC
CDR3: CATSGRAGVYGYTF
size: .
J: TRBJ1-2
D: .
V: TRBV15

DNA: TGTGCCAGCAGCCCCACGTGGGGCAGCCCAAGCTACACCTTC
CDR3: CASSPTWGSPSYTF
size: few
J: TRBJ1-2
D: .
V: TRBV7-2

DNA: TGTGCCAGCAGTGAATGGGGGGTCTACGAGCAGTACTTC
CDR3: CASSEWGVYEQYF
size: few
J: TRBJ2-7
D: .
V: TRBV25-1

DNA: TGTGCCAGCAGCCAAACTCATCCCCGGGGGATTTTGGATGGCTACACCTTC
CDR3: CASSQTHPRGILDGYTF
size: once
J: TRBJ1-2
D: .
V: TRBV7-8

DNA: TGTGCCAGCAGAGCGGACGCAAACTATGGCTACACCTTC
CDR3: CASRADANYGYTF
size: .
J: TRBJ1-2
D: .
V: TRBV6-5

DNA: TGTGCCAGCAGTACCCACAGGGACTCCTACGAGCAGTACTTC
CDR3: CASSTHRDSYEQYF
size: .
J: TRBJ2-7
D: .
V: TRBV27

DNA: TGTGCCAGCAGCCCCTACATGTTCCTCAATCGGGGGACCCAGTACTTC
CDR3: CASSPYMFLNRGTQYF
size: .
J: TRBJ2-5
D: .
V: TRBV14

DNA: TGTGCCAGCAGTGATGATTTAGCGGGAGCCTACGAGCAGTACTTC
CDR3: CASSDDLAGAYEQYF
size: .
J: TRBJ2-7
D: TRBD2
V: TRBV2